The clone carrying this T cell receptor (beta chain) was picked up one time. At the DNA level, this CDR3 is encoded by other sequences in the same sample as well. The sample is drawn from a study of cytomegalovirus exposure and HLA in healthy donors. This PCR relied on a set of 60 Vbeta primers and 13 Jbeta primers. Assay: immunoSEQ multiplex PCR; the TCRdb copy retains only in-frame clones and omits some. The profile shows 150,000 to 200,000 clones, 65% to 90% of them singletons. Trimming stripped 0 bases from V and 4 bases from J, with 7 bases between. The CDR3 runs to 14 residues. CDR1 and CDR2 from the germline V gene are SGHTA and FQGNSA.

The chain has TRBV7-2 and TRBJ2-1, with unresolved D. Sequencing input: PBMCs. This TCR came from a woman between 50 and 59 years old in good health and CMV-seronegative. The CDR3 coding sequence is TGTGCCAGCAGCTTAGCGACTCCTTACAATGAGCAGTTCTTC. Its translation is CASSLATPYNEQFF.